Presented here are 18 T cell receptor beta chains from one specimen sequenced in a study of T cell changes during pregnancy in multiple sclerosis. Clones were sequenced by immunoSEQ multiplex PCR, and TCRdb holds only the in-frame ones, with some missing. In the table there are some 60,000 clones, roughly nine tenths of which are singletons. The source was peripheral blood, collected before pregnancy. Every receptor here comes from a female donor with multiple sclerosis, enrolled in a pregnancy study.

CDR3 in DNA: TGTGCCAGCAGTATTTCAGGACACCCCTTTAATGAAAAACTGTTTTTT. Translated, it gives CASSISGHPFNEKLFF. V gene TRBV27 combines with J gene TRBJ1-4; the D gene is possibly TRBD1 (5 bases). Per the germline V gene, CDR1 is MNHEY and CDR2 is SMNVEV (reference sequence). The CDR3 totals 16 residues. With 5 bases removed from V and 4 bases from J, the gap between germline ends came to 17 bases.

J is TRBJ1-1 and V is TRBV11-2; D not resolved. The V gene lost 1 base and the J gene lost 1 base, with 7 bases spanning the gap. This CDR3 has 14 residues. The V gene's germline CDR1 is SGHAT and CDR2 FQNNGV. CDR3 sequence: CASSLGAGNTEAFF. As DNA, the CDR3 is TGTGCCAGCAGCTTAGGCGCAGGGAACACTGAAGCTTTCTTT.

The chain recombines TRBV4-2 with TRBJ1-1; D not resolved. V gave up 0 bases and J gave up 7 bases, with 15 bases separating them. The germline CDR1 and CDR2 sequences are LGHNA and YNFKEQ. The CDR3 is 15 amino acids. Here the CDR3 reads CASSQEAIARDEAFF. CDR3 bases: TGTGCCAGCAGCCAAGAAGCGATCGCTCGTGATGAAGCTTTCTTT.

V and J are TRBV7-2 and TRBJ2-5; no firm D call. CDR1 and CDR2 (germline): SGHTA, FQGNSA. The CDR3 contains 14 residues. With 2 bases removed from V and 2 bases from J, the gap between germline ends came to 9 bases. CDR3 in DNA: TGTGCCAGCAGCTTATCGCGGCCGCAAGAGACCCAGTACTTC. It codes for CASSLSRPQETQYF. The entire variable domain, with the rest obtained from reference TRBV7-2 and TRBJ2-5, is as follows: GAGVSQSPSNKVTEKGKDVELRCDPISGHTALYWYRQSLGQGLEFLIYFQGNSAPDKSGLPSDRFSAERTGGSVSTLTIQRTQQEDSAVYLCASSLSRPQETQYFGPGTRLLVL.

V and J are TRBV4-1 and TRBJ2-2; 10 nucleotides align to TRBD2. The germline gives CDR1 MGHRA, CDR2 YSYEKL. The CDR3 has 19 amino acids. The ends lost 5 bases at V and 1 base at J; junction bases unmatched: 13. The CDR3 nucleotides are TGCGCCAGCAGCAAAATAAACTTAGCGGGGGGTAGGAACACCGGGGAGCTGTTTTTT. This sequence encodes CASSKINLAGGRNTGELFF.

The chain couples TRBV21-1 to TRBJ2-6; TRBD1, the table's D call, was not compared with the DNA. TRBV21-1 is classified as a pseudogene. CDR3 size: 19 residues. CDR3 loop: CASSNPQGLFWTGANVLTF. In DNA form, the CDR3 reads TGTGCCAGCAGCAACCCCCAGGGGTTATTTTGGACTGGGGCCAACGTCCTGACTTTC.

This sequence joins TRBV5-6 and TRBJ2-7; weak D call: TRBD1 (6 bases). Germline-derived CDR1 and CDR2 are SGHDT and YYEEEE. V was cut by 4 bases and J by 0 bases, with 11 bases left in between. The CDR3 runs to 14 residues. The CDR3 protein is CASSQDSRSYEQYF. Here the CDR3 DNA reads TGTGCCAGCAGCCAGGACAGCCGCTCCTACGAGCAGTACTTC.

The V gene is TRBV27, the J gene TRBJ1-5; D ambiguous. Trimming took 9 bases from V and 5 from J, leaving 20 bases between them. Germline V CDR1 and CDR2: MNHEY, SMNVEV (reference sequence). The CDR3 has 15 residues. The CDR3, as DNA: TGTGCCAGACCCCATGTATTTGGCCAATATCAGCCCCAGCATTTT. The encoded protein is CARPHVFGQYQPQHF.

This clone turned up a few times. The V gene is TRBV29-1, the J gene TRBJ1-1; TRBD1 agrees at 7 bases. In germline, CDR1 is SQVTM, CDR2 ANQGSEA. The CDR3 consists of 14 residues. V dropped 4 bases and J dropped 5; count of bases not matched to a gene: 10. The CDR3 protein is CSVGSNRGFTEAFF. In DNA, the CDR3 is TGCAGCGTTGGGTCGAACAGGGGATTTACTGAAGCTTTCTTT.

V is TRBV4-3 and J is TRBJ2-3; 7 bases align to TRBD1. Trimming took 4 bases from V and 2 from J; bases not matched to a gene: 6. CDR3 length: 15 amino acids. Germline V gives CDR1 LGHNA, CDR2 YSLEER. The chain's CDR3 is CASSPQGPLTDTQYF. The CDR3 nucleotides are TGCGCCAGCAGCCCACAGGGGCCCCTCACAGATACGCAGTATTTT.

The gene calls are TRBV9 and TRBJ2-3; TRBD2 matches 8 bases. CDR1 and CDR2 from the germline V gene are SGDLS and YYNGEE. The CDR3 length is 14 residues. Trimming at V came to 3 bases and at J to 5 bases, leaving 5 bases not matched to a gene. The CDR3 loop is CASSAGLAQDTQYF. CDR3 nucleotide sequence: TGTGCCAGCAGCGCTGGACTAGCTCAAGATACGCAGTATTTT.

The CDR3 sequence is CASSPFAVSYEQYF. The CDR3, as DNA: TGTGCCAGCAGTCCCTTCGCGGTCTCCTACGAGCAGTACTTC. The chain joins TRBV7-2 to TRBJ2-7; no clear D gene. Germline CDR1 reads SGHTA; CDR2 reads FQGNSA. The V end lost 6 bases, the J end lost 0 bases, and 12 bases lay between the germline ends. This CDR3 spans 14 amino acids.

The chain uses TRBV27 and TRBJ2-3, with 12 bases that match TRBD1. The CDR3 loop spans 17 amino acids. Losses at the gene ends were 4 bases for V and 2 bases for J; bases not matched to a gene: 7. Germline CDR1 and CDR2: MNHEY and SMNVEV (reference sequence). In DNA form, the CDR3 reads TGTGCCAGCAGTTCGGGACAGGGGGCGCTTTCCACAGATACGCAGTATTTT. It specifies CASSSGQGALSTDTQYF.

The chain couples TRBV29-1 to TRBJ2-7; 14 bases line up with TRBD2. Trimming removed 4 bases from V and 1 base from J; junction bases left unmatched: 6. CDR3 size: 16 residues. Germline V gene data show CDR1 as SQVTM and CDR2 as ANQGSEA. The CDR3, as DNA: TGCAGCGTTGGGGGGACTAGCGGGGGCCCATCCTACGAGCAGTACTTC. Translation: CSVGGTSGGPSYEQYF.

DNA for the CDR3: TGTGCCAGCAGCTTAAACAGGGTTGAGAATCCTGAAGCTTTCTTT. This gives the protein CASSLNRVENPEAFF. The chain couples TRBV7-3 to TRBJ1-1; possible D gene TRBD1, 6 bases. The V end was cut by 1 base, the J end by 6 bases, with 15 bases between. Germline CDR1 and CDR2: SGHTA and FQGTGA. The CDR3 contains 15 residues.

The rearrangement joins TRBV4-1 to TRBJ2-3, with D tentatively TRBD2 (5 bases). Germline CDR1 and CDR2: MGHRA and YSYEKL. Trimming shortened V by 4 bases and J by 6 bases, and 14 bases separated the two germline ends. The CDR3 spans 14 residues. The CDR3 nucleotides are TGCGCCAGCAGCCCGGGTTCCGGGGTTGATACGCAGTATTTT. It specifies CASSPGSGVDTQYF.

The V and J genes are TRBV5-1 and TRBJ2-3, with TRBD2 matching 7 bases. V was pared by 4 bases and J by 3 bases, with 8 bases of the junction left unmatched. This CDR3 has 15 residues. From germline, CDR1 is SGHRS and CDR2 YFSETQ. CDR3 protein: CASSRSGTTTDTQYF. The CDR3 nucleotides are TGCGCCAGCAGCAGATCCGGGACTACTACAGATACGCAGTATTTT.

This sequence joins TRBV5-4 and TRBJ1-1; D may be TRBD1 (5 bases). The CDR3 loop spans 15 amino acids. V was cut by 0 bases and J by 4 bases, with 13 bases left in between. From germline, CDR1 is SGHNT and CDR2 YYREEE (reference sequence). The CDR3 loop is CASSLEAGIFTEAFF. Written as DNA, the CDR3 is TGTGCCAGCAGCTTGGAAGCAGGGATATTCACTGAAGCTTTCTTT. Together with reference TRBV5-4 and TRBJ1-1, the CDR3 gives the full variable domain: ETGVTQSPTHLIKTRGQQVTLRCSSQSGHNTVSWYQQALGQGPQFIFQYYREEENGRGNFPPRFSGLQFPNYSSELNVNALELDDSALYLCASSLEAGIFTEAFFGQGTRLTVV.